The rows below give T cell receptor beta chains drawn from one sample of a study of blood T cell repertoires in COVID-19. This table comes from immunoSEQ multiplex PCR, and its TCRdb copy is limited to in-frame clones, with some not included. The profile covers 400,000 to 450,000 clones, with 90% appearing a single time and 0.6% taken by the ten largest. Sequenced sample: PBMCs or T cells enriched from blood (not recorded which). The receptors derive from a man between 18 and 29 years old who had recovered from COVID-19. The CDR3 runs from the conserved cysteine through the conserved F or W. D genes are given only for firm matches. Clone size is given for some rows only: seen once, a few or many times, or a class if the clone is expanded.

J | V | size | D | CDR3 | DNA
TRBJ1-2 | TRBV29-1 | . | . | CSVHRETLNYGYTF | TGCAGCGTTCACAGGGAGACGCTTAACTATGGCTACACCTTC
TRBJ1-1 | TRBV3-1/TRBV3-2 | . | . | CASSPAGMGSTEAFF | TGTGCCAGCTCCCCCGCAGGGATGGGTAGCACTGAAGCTTTCTTT
TRBJ1-4 | TRBV27 | . | . | CASSLSGMGTNEKLFF | TGTGCCAGCAGTTTATCCGGGATGGGAACTAATGAAAAACTGTTTTTT
TRBJ1-6 | TRBV11-2 | . | TRBD1 | CASSLDSGQGTSPLHF | TGTGCCAGCAGCTTAGATTCAGGACAGGGGACTTCACCCCTCCACTTT
TRBJ2-7 | TRBV11-2 | . | TRBD2 | CASSLDGGRRVDYEQYF | TGTGCCAGCAGCTTAGATGGCGGGAGGAGGGTGGACTACGAGCAGTACTTC
TRBJ2-1 | TRBV9 | once | . | CASSDGAPGNEQFF | TGTGCCAGCAGCGATGGGGCGCCGGGCAATGAGCAGTTCTTC
TRBJ2-5 | TRBV19 | . | TRBD1 | CASSTNQPGQGETQYF | TGTGCCAGTAGTACAAATCAACCGGGACAGGGAGAGACCCAGTACTTC
TRBJ1-2 | TRBV7-9 | . | . | CASSSLALTAVYGYTF | TGTGCCAGCAGCTCATTAGCGCTTACAGCTGTCTATGGCTACACCTTC
TRBJ2-7 | TRBV7-8 | . | . | CASSKEAGATYEQYF | TGTGCCAGCAGTAAAGAGGCGGGGGCGACCTACGAGCAGTACTTC
TRBJ1-1 | TRBV10-1 | once | . | CASSLELNTEAFF | TGCGCCAGCAGCTTAGAGCTGAACACTGAAGCTTTCTTT
TRBJ1-4 | TRBV2 | . | TRBD1 | CASIRDRGSEKLFF | TGTGCCAGCATCCGGGACAGGGGTAGCGAAAAACTGTTTTTT
TRBJ1-6 | TRBV5-4 | . | TRBD1 | CASSRGQSNSPLHF | TGTGCCAGCAGCCGGGGACAGTCAAATTCACCCCTCCACTTT
TRBJ2-7 | TRBV14 | . | TRBD2 | CARRREGYEQYF | TGTGCCAGGCGAAGGGAGGGCTACGAGCAGTACTTC
TRBJ2-5 | TRBV7-9 | . | TRBD1 | CASSFLDRGWETQYF | TGTGCCAGCAGCTTCTTGGACAGGGGGTGGGAGACCCAGTACTTC
TRBJ2-3 | TRBV20-1 | once | TRBD2 | CSASPASGNTDTQYF | TGCAGTGCTAGTCCCGCTAGCGGAAACACAGATACGCAGTATTTT
TRBJ1-1 | TRBV3-1/TRBV3-2 | . | . | CASSPRGVMNTEAFF | TGTGCCAGCAGCCCCCGGGGGGTAATGAACACTGAAGCTTTCTTT
TRBJ1-1 | TRBV24-1 | . | TRBD1 | CATSEAGTGDFFF | TGTGCCACCAGTGAAGCCGGGACAGGGGATTTTTTCTTT
TRBJ1-6 | TRBV5-4 | . | . | CASSARDGGSPLHF | TGTGCCAGCAGCGCCCGGGACGGGGGTTCACCCCTCCACTTT
TRBJ1-5 | TRBV3-1/TRBV3-2 | . | TRBD1 | CASSPSQGAPNQPQHF | TGTGCCAGCAGCCCCTCTCAGGGGGCGCCCAATCAGCCCCAGCATTTT
TRBJ1-4 | TRBV28 | . | TRBD1 | CASSLTGEVEKLFF | TGTGCCAGCAGCCTGACAGGGGAGGTCGAAAAACTGTTTTTT
TRBJ2-3 | TRBV21-1 | . | . | CASTPVPGTSGGAPPDTQYF | TGTGCCAGCACCCCGGTTCCCGGGACTAGCGGGGGGGCCCCCCCAGATACGCAGTATTTT
TRBJ2-7 | TRBV5-5 | . | TRBD1 | CASSSGQGANQQYF | TGTGCCAGCAGCTCGGGACAGGGGGCTAATCAGCAGTACTTC
TRBJ2-5 | TRBV5-4 | . | TRBD2 | CASGFSAGGEETQYF | TGTGCCAGCGGGTTTTCAGCGGGAGGTGAAGAGACCCAGTACTTC
TRBJ1-6 | TRBV2 | . | TRBD1 | CASSVGQGMRNSPLHF | TGTGCCAGCAGTGTAGGACAGGGGATGAGGAATTCACCCCTCCACTTT
TRBJ1-2 | TRBV19 | . | TRBD1 | CASRLRQGLYGYTF | TGTGCCAGTAGGCTTCGACAGGGCCTCTATGGCTACACCTTC
TRBJ1-2 | TRBV2 | . | TRBD1 | CASTEQGVDYGYTF | TGTGCCAGCACCGAACAGGGGGTGGATTATGGCTACACCTTC
TRBJ1-5 | TRBV3-1/TRBV3-2 | . | TRBD1 | CASSDRENQPQHF | TGTGCCAGCAGCGACAGGGAAAATCAGCCCCAGCATTTT
TRBJ1-1 | TRBV10-2 | few | TRBD1 | CASGTGLEGTEAFF | TGCGCCAGTGGGACAGGGCTGGAGGGCACTGAAGCTTTCTTT
TRBJ1-3 | TRBV18 | once | TRBD1 | CASSPVGQSVRSSGNTIYF | TGTGCCAGCTCACCGGTGGGACAGTCTGTACGGAGCTCTGGAAACACCATATATTTT
TRBJ2-1 | TRBV11-3 | . | . | CASSSIATNEQFF | TGTGCCAGCAGCTCAATAGCGACGAATGAGCAGTTCTTC
TRBJ2-5 | TRBV18 | . | . | CASSPRTQETQYF | TGTGCCAGCTCACCCCGGACACAAGAGACCCAGTACTTC
TRBJ1-5 | TRBV19 | . | . | CASSITESSNQPQHF | TGTGCCAGTAGTATTACAGAATCGAGCAATCAGCCCCAGCATTTT
TRBJ1-3 | TRBV7-7 | . | TRBD1 | CASSLDRTSGNTIYF | TGTGCCAGCAGCCTGGACAGGACCTCTGGAAACACCATATATTTT
TRBJ1-1 | TRBV28 | . | . | CASSLTDYYTEAFF | TGTGCCAGCAGTTTAACAGACTATTACACTGAAGCTTTCTTT
TRBJ2-1 | TRBV18 | . | TRBD1 | CASSLTGNEQFF | TGTGCCAGCTCACTGACAGGGAATGAGCAGTTCTTC
TRBJ1-1 | TRBV7-9 | . | TRBD1 | CASSASGGTEAFF | TGTGCCAGCAGCGCATCAGGGGGCACTGAAGCTTTCTTT
TRBJ1-6 | TRBV25-1 | . | . | CASSGAGPLYNSPLHF | TGTGCCAGCAGTGGTGCGGGACCGCTCTATAATTCACCCCTCCACTTT
TRBJ1-6 | TRBV6-5 | . | . | CASTRSSYNSPLHF | TGTGCCAGCACCCGGAGCTCCTATAATTCACCCCTCCACTTT
TRBJ1-4 | TRBV28 | . | . | CASSLWAGNEKLFF | TGTGCCAGCAGTTTGTGGGCTGGGAATGAAAAACTGTTTTTT
TRBJ2-6 | TRBV28 | . | TRBD2 | CASSLLAGVSGANVLTF | TGTGCCAGCAGTTTACTAGCGGGAGTCTCTGGGGCCAACGTCCTGACTTTC
TRBJ1-3 | TRBV7-2 | . | . | CASSVPRKAGNTIYF | TGTGCCAGCAGCGTCCCCAGGAAGGCTGGAAACACCATATATTTT
TRBJ2-7 | TRBV7-8 | once | TRBD1 | CASSLALGTGVGQYF | TGTGCCAGCAGCTTAGCTCTTGGGACAGGGGTTGGGCAGTACTTC
TRBJ1-5 | TRBV2 | . | TRBD1 | CASNDQGENQPQHF | TGTGCCAGCAATGATCAGGGGGAAAATCAGCCCCAGCATTTT
TRBJ2-3 | TRBV10-3 | . | . | CATDPGIAGTDTQYF | TGTGCCACCGACCCGGGGATAGCGGGCACAGATACGCAGTATTTT
TRBJ1-2 | TRBV9 | . | TRBD1 | CASSVGGQEGGYTF | TGTGCCAGCAGCGTAGGGGGACAGGAGGGTGGCTACACCTTC
TRBJ2-1 | TRBV27 | . | TRBD2 | CASSPPGLAGARQFF | TGTGCCAGCAGTCCCCCCGGGCTAGCGGGAGCTCGGCAGTTCTTC
TRBJ1-6 | TRBV10-2 | . | . | CASSRDTGHHNSPLHF | TGCGCCAGCAGCCGGGACACCGGACATCATAATTCACCCCTCCACTTT
TRBJ1-2 | TRBV7-7 | . | . | CASSLGGSGDGHFGYGYTF | TGTGCCAGCAGCTTAGGAGGATCAGGGGACGGGCATTTTGGCTATGGCTACACCTTC
TRBJ2-5 | TRBV2 | once | TRBD2 | CASSVGFPGGGETQYF | TGTGCCAGCAGTGTGGGTTTTCCGGGCGGGGGGGAGACCCAGTACTTC
TRBJ1-2 | TRBV2 | . | . | CASSDRVLYGYTF | TGTGCCAGCAGTGACAGGGTACTCTATGGCTACACCTTC
TRBJ1-6 | TRBV6-5 | . | . | CASSRVRDSPLHF | TGTGCCAGCAGCAGGGTTAGGGATTCACCCCTCCACTTT
TRBJ1-2 | TRBV2 | . | . | CASRREGTAAGYTF | TGTGCCAGCAGGCGGGAGGGGACCGCCGCGGGCTACACCTTC
TRBJ1-1 | TRBV27 | . | TRBD1 | CASSFRGRAFF | TGTGCCAGCAGTTTCAGGGGGCGAGCTTTCTTT
TRBJ1-1 | TRBV7-3 | once | . | CASSFRGGNEAFF | TGTGCCAGCAGCTTTCGAGGGGGAAATGAAGCTTTCTTT
TRBJ1-5 | TRBV19 | . | TRBD1 | CASSSSLFRQGDSNQPQHF | TGTGCCAGTAGTTCATCACTTTTTCGACAGGGGGATAGCAATCAGCCCCAGCATTTT
TRBJ2-1 | TRBV5-1 | . | TRBD1 | CASSKGDRVDNEQFF | TGCGCCAGCAGCAAAGGGGACAGGGTTGACAATGAGCAGTTCTTC
TRBJ1-1 | TRBV10-2 | . | . | CASSEIGQSAFF | TGCGCCAGCAGTGAGATAGGACAGTCAGCTTTCTTT
TRBJ1-5 | TRBV11-3 | . | . | CASSLRGNQPQHF | TGTGCCAGCAGCCTGAGGGGCAATCAGCCCCAGCATTTT
TRBJ1-4 | TRBV25-1 | . | TRBD1 | CASGRTGGLHEKLFF | TGTGCCAGCGGGAGGACAGGGGGACTACATGAAAAACTGTTTTTT
TRBJ1-5 | TRBV30 | . | . | CAYQDRSNNQPQHF | TGTGCCTATCAAGACAGGTCAAACAATCAGCCCCAGCATTTT